These 24 T cell receptor beta chains were sequenced from one sample in a study of blood T cell repertoires in COVID-19. Produced via immunoSEQ multiplex PCR; TCRdb's table is partial and in-frame only. There are approximately 450,000 clones in the sample; around 90% occur only once, and under 2% lies in the top ten. The sample comprised PBMCs or T cells enriched from blood (not recorded which). The receptors here all came from a young woman with acute COVID-19.

The genes are TRBV7-9 and TRBJ1-2; possibly TRBD1 for D (6 bases). Deletions cut 5 bases from V and 5 bases from J, with 15 bases between. Germline-derived CDR1 and CDR2 are SEHNR and FQNEAQ (reference sequence). The CDR3 runs to 14 residues. The CDR3, as DNA: TGTGCCAGCAGCCTCGTCGGGACATCATATGGCTACACCTTC. It encodes CASSLVGTSYGYTF.

The chain links TRBV9 to TRBJ1-2; perhaps TRBD1 as D (5 bases). The ends were cut back, 0 bases at V and 3 bases at J, with 12 bases in the middle. Germline CDR1 and CDR2: SGDLS and YYNGEE. This CDR3 comprises 15 residues. CDR3 coding DNA: TGTGCCAGCAGCGTAGCAGGGCTGGCCCACTATGGCTACACCTTC. Amino acid sequence: CASSVAGLAHYGYTF.

The chain links TRBV6-4 to TRBJ2-7, with 9 positions matching TRBD1. Germline V gene data show CDR1 as MRHNA and CDR2 as SNTAGT. This CDR3 is 14 amino acids long. The J segment lost 4 bases and the V segment lost 5 bases, leaving 6 bases of the junction unmatched. CDR3 sequence: CASSPGQGGYEQYF. Written as DNA, the CDR3 is TGTGCCAGCAGTCCGGGACAGGGAGGGTACGAGCAGTACTTC.

The chain has TRBV14 and TRBJ1-2, with 7 bases that match TRBD1. This CDR3 is built from 15 residues. The ends lost 3 bases at V and 8 bases at J; junction bases unmatched: 12. Germline V gene sequence: CDR1 SGHDN, CDR2 FVKESK. The CDR3 is CASSQTLTGVRGYTF. The CDR3, as DNA: TGTGCCAGCAGCCAGACCCTTACAGGGGTCAGGGGCTACACCTTC.

This clone has a handful of counts. The rearrangement uses TRBV5-1 and TRBJ2-7, with 7 bases matching TRBD1. The germline CDR1 and CDR2 sequences are SGHRS and YFSETQ. Germline trimming cut 0 bases from V and 6 bases from J; bases unmatched to any gene: 3. This CDR3 region has 13 residues. For the CDR3, the DNA is TGCGCCAGCAGCTTGGGACAGGGATCCGAGCAGTACTTC. Protein sequence: CASSLGQGSEQYF.

The DNA for the CDR3 is TGTGCCAGCAGCGTGAGGTATTACGAGCAGTACTTC. Translating it yields CASSVRYYEQYF. This sequence joins TRBV14 and TRBJ2-7; D is undetermined. The CDR3 covers 12 residues. V dropped 5 bases and J dropped 4 bases, with 9 bases sitting between them. CDR1 is SGHDN and CDR2 is FVKESK in the germline V gene.

The J gene is TRBJ2-3, the V gene TRBV11-3, with D perhaps matching TRBD2 (6 bases). CDR3 size: 14 residues. Trimming stripped 3 bases from V and 0 bases from J, with 7 bases between. Looked up from germline, CDR1 is SGHNT and CDR2 is YENEEA. The CDR3 loop reads CASSFGGSTDTQYF. CDR3 DNA: TGTGCCAGCAGCTTCGGGGGTAGCACAGATACGCAGTATTTT.

The chain is built from TRBV10-1 and TRBJ2-3, with 9 bases that match TRBD2. The CDR3 extends over 15 amino acids. Germline V CDR1 and CDR2: WNHNN, SYGVQD (reference sequence). V trimming: 7 bases; J trimming: 1 base; junction bases outside the gene matches: 6. CDR3 amino acids: CASNQAGGCTDTQYF. The CDR3 DNA reads TGCGCCAGCAATCAAGCGGGGGGCTGCACAGATACGCAGTATTTT.

The rearrangement uses TRBV19 and TRBJ1-5, with 7 bases that match TRBD1. The length of the CDR3 is 18 residues. V gave up 7 bases and J gave up 0 bases; unmatched junction bases: 15. CDR1 and CDR2 (germline): LNHDA, SQIVND (reference sequence). CDR3 sequence (DNA): TGTGCCAGTAATCAAAACAGGGGAGCTAGGGATAGCAATCAGCCCCAGCATTTT. Translating it yields CASNQNRGARDSNQPQHF. Supplemented by reference TRBV19 and TRBJ1-5, the full variable domain reads DGGITQSPKYLFRKEGQNVTLSCEQNLNHDAMYWYRQDPGQGLRLIYYSQIVNDFQKGDIAEGYSVSREKKESFPLTVTSAQKNPTAFYLCASNQNRGARDSNQPQHFGDGTRLSIL.

The V call is TRBV27, the J call TRBJ1-2, with D perhaps TRBD1 (6 bases). Germline V gives CDR1 MNHEY, CDR2 SMNVEV (reference sequence). Trimming removed 5 bases at V and 5 bases at J, with 9 bases between. CDR3 length: 12 residues. The CDR3 DNA sequence: TGTGCCAGCAGTCAAAGGGGGTATGGCTACACCTTC. This sequence encodes CASSQRGYGYTF.

The chain joins TRBV2 to TRBJ2-5; TRBD2 matches at 9 bases. Trimming cost V 7 bases and J 0 bases; bases outside gene matches: 6. CDR1 SNHLY and CDR2 FYNNEI come from the germline V gene. There are 15 residues in the CDR3. CDR3 DNA: TGTGCCAGCACTGAGTCTAGCGGGGACCAAGAGACCCAGTACTTC. This translates into CASTESSGDQETQYF.

This clone was found once. CDR3: CAISPDRDQPQHF. CDR3 DNA: TGTGCCATCAGCCCGGACAGGGATCAGCCCCAGCATTTT. V and J are TRBV10-3 and TRBJ1-5; 8 bases agree with TRBD1. The germline CDR1 and CDR2 sequences are ENHRY and SYGVKD. The CDR3 is 13 amino acids. The trim removed 6 bases at V and 5 bases at J, leaving 3 bases unmatched.

V usage is TRBV28 and J usage is TRBJ1-5; D is perhaps TRBD1 (5 bases). CDR3 length: 17 amino acids. The germline gives CDR1 MDHEN, CDR2 SYDVKM. Trimming removed 6 bases from V and 1 base from J, with 19 bases in between. CDR3 residues: CASRYYSATVSNQPQHF. The CDR3 DNA follows: TGTGCCAGCAGATACTACTCGGCGACAGTAAGCAATCAGCCCCAGCATTTT.

The chain links TRBV30 to TRBJ1-1; D perhaps matches TRBD1 (5 bases). The CDR3 spans 12 residues. Germline V gives CDR1 GTSNPN, CDR2 SVGIG (reference sequence). This CDR3 is CGVSRENTEAFF. Written as DNA, the CDR3 is TGTGGAGTCTCCAGGGAAAACACTGAAGCTTTCTTT. Combining the CDR3 with reference TRBV30 and TRBJ1-1 gives the whole variable domain SQTIHQWPATLVQPVGSPLSLECTVEGTSNPNLYWYRQAAGRGLQLLFYSVGIGQISSEVPQNLSASRPQDRQFILSSKKLLLSDSGFYLCGVSRENTEAFFGQGTRLTVV.

The chain carries TRBV2 and TRBJ1-2; D unresolved. CDR3 length: 12 residues. The germline CDR1 and CDR2 sequences are SNHLY and FYNNEI. V lost 4 bases and J 7 bases, leaving 10 bases between the germline ends. Written as DNA, the CDR3 is TGTGCCAGCAGTGGTGATAGCGGTGGCTACACCTTC. This translates into CASSGDSGGYTF. The full variable domain, in which reference TRBV2 and TRBJ1-2 provide the parts outside the CDR3, is EPEVTQTPSHQVTQMGQEVILRCVPISNHLYFYWYRQILGQKVEFLVSFYNNEISEKSEIFDDQFSVERPDGSNFTLKIRSTKLEDSAMYFCASSGDSGGYTFGSGTRLTVV.

This chain joins TRBV23-1 and TRBJ2-7; 8 bases line up with TRBD1. TRBV23-1 is an ORF, and what it does is uncertain. J lost 5 bases, V lost 3 bases, and 15 bases had no gene match. CDR3 length equals 17 residues. CDR3 nucleotides: TGCGCCAGCAGTCATCAAAGTTCGGACAGGGCGCCTAACGAGCAGTACTTC. Amino acids: CASSHQSSDRAPNEQYF.

The chain joins TRBV23-1 to TRBJ1-2, with D tentatively TRBD1 (6 bases). TRBV23-1 is reported as an ORF; its role is uncertain. The CDR3 extends over 13 amino acids. Trimming shortened V by 5 bases and J by 5 bases, and 12 bases separated the two germline ends. Here the CDR3 reads CASSTQTGYGYTF. The DNA for the CDR3 is TGCGCCAGCAGTACTCAGACAGGATATGGCTACACCTTC.

In its sample, this clone was seen a few times. This rearrangement joins TRBV6-2 or TRBV6-3 to TRBJ1-2; TRBD1 matches at 7 bases. Losses at the gene ends were 5 bases for V and 5 bases for J; bases not matched to a gene: 8. Germline V CDR1 and CDR2: MNHEY, SVGEGT. This CDR3 comprises 14 residues. The CDR3 sequence: CASSPPQGIYGYTF. DNA for the CDR3: TGTGCCAGCAGTCCACCACAGGGGATTTATGGCTACACCTTC.

The V and J genes are TRBV23-1 and TRBJ2-7; 10 bases line up with TRBD1. TRBV23-1 qualifies as an ORF whose function is uncertain. The V segment lost 8 bases and the J segment 4 bases; nucleotides outside the gene matches: 8. CDR3 size: 14 residues. The CDR3 loop is CASLQRQGAYEQYF. The CDR3 DNA follows: TGCGCCAGCCTACAAAGACAGGGGGCTTACGAGCAGTACTTC.

The genes are TRBV27 and TRBJ2-2; TRBD2 matches 7 bases. This CDR3 has 17 amino acids. Germline assignment: CDR1 MNHEY and CDR2 SMNVEV (reference sequence). J was trimmed by 2 bases and V by 6 bases; bases with no gene match: 12. In nucleotides, the CDR3 is TGTGCCAGCAGGACCGGGACTACCCAATTCAACACCGGGGAGCTGTTTTTT. It is translated as CASRTGTTQFNTGELFF.

This rearrangement joins TRBV18 to TRBJ2-7; TRBD2 matches at 11 bases. The germline CDR1 and CDR2 sequences are KGHSH and LQKENI. V lost 3 bases, J lost 0 bases, and 7 bases stayed unmatched. The CDR3 length is 17 residues. The CDR3 nucleotides read TGTGCCAGCTCACCCCTGACTAGCGGGACCAGCTCCTACGAGCAGTACTTC. Translated: CASSPLTSGTSSYEQYF.

For this clone: The same CDR3 arises from other DNA sequences in this sample as well. The chain combines TRBV12-3 or TRBV12-4 with TRBJ2-7; TRBD1 matches at 8 bases. This CDR3 comprises 13 residues. V trimming: 3 bases; J trimming: 4 bases; junction bases outside the gene matches: 2. CDR3 bases: TGTGCCAGCAGTTTGGGGACAGGATACGAGCAGTACTTC. It translates to CASSLGTGYEQYF.

This clone was seen only a few times. J is TRBJ2-7 and V is TRBV11-3; D gene unclear. The CDR3 has 13 residues. Germline CDR1 reads SGHNT; CDR2 reads YENEEA. V was pared by 1 base and J by 4 bases, with 8 bases between. DNA for the CDR3: TGTGCCAGCAGCTTAGCGGTTGGTTACGAGCAGTACTTC. Translated: CASSLAVGYEQYF.

The chain uses TRBV7-2 and TRBJ2-2, with 7 bases fitting TRBD2. Germline trimming cut 5 bases from V and 1 base from J; bases unmatched to any gene: 4. Germline assignment: CDR1 SGHTA and CDR2 FQGNSA. The CDR3 sequence is 15 residues long. CDR3 residues: CASSPRGGNTGELFF. As DNA, the CDR3 is TGTGCCAGCAGCCCACGCGGGGGGAACACCGGGGAGCTGTTTTTT.